Below are 5 T cell receptor beta chains sequenced from a single sample in a study of T cell responses to AZD1222 COVID-19 vaccine. Here immunoSEQ multiplex PCR was the method, and the copy in TCRdb shows in-frame clones only, minus some. Of about 140,000 clones listed, 91% were seen once; the top ten hold around 6.9%. The specimen comprised peripheral blood, sampled 28 days after the second dose of the MenACWY control vaccine. These receptors were obtained from an adult who received the MenACWY meningococcal vaccine as a control.

V gene TRBV5-1 combines with J gene TRBJ1-2; 8 bases align to TRBD1. Per the germline V gene, CDR1 is SGHRS and CDR2 is YFSETQ. This CDR3 is 14 amino acids long. The V gene end was trimmed by 5 bases and the J gene end by 6 bases; junction bases not matched to a gene: 9. For the CDR3, the DNA is TGCGCCAGCAGGGCAGGGGGCGCCGACAATGGCTACACCTTC. It translates to CASRAGGADNGYTF.

The chain combines TRBV4-3 with TRBJ2-2; 12 bases agree with TRBD2. This CDR3 comprises 16 residues. Per germline, CDR1 LGHNA and CDR2 YSLEER. Trimming removed 2 bases from V and 8 bases from J; junction bases left unmatched: 6. The CDR3 reads CASSQSGLAGRGELFF. The CDR3 DNA follows: TGCGCCAGCAGCCAATCCGGACTAGCGGGGAGGGGGGAGCTGTTTTTT.

This chain connects TRBV11-2 to TRBJ1-1; D uncertain. Looked up from germline, CDR1 is SGHAT and CDR2 is FQNNGV. Trimming left V 4 bases short and J 4 bases short, with 10 bases between. The CDR3 length is 13 residues. The CDR3 sequence: CASSSREGTEAFF. The CDR3 region has the DNA TGTGCCAGCAGCTCCCGCGAAGGCACTGAAGCTTTCTTT.

This chain links TRBV5-1 with TRBJ2-5; 8 nucleotides align to TRBD2. There are 15 residues in the CDR3. V shed 0 bases and J 4 bases; nucleotides not matched to a gene: 5. Germline V gives CDR1 SGHRS, CDR2 YFSETQ. CDR3 nucleotides: TGCGCCAGCAGCTTGGTTGCGGGGGGTCCAGAGACCCAGTACTTC. It translates to CASSLVAGGPETQYF.

This clone was observed a handful of times. This chain connects TRBV5-6 to TRBJ2-1; TRBD2 matches at 10 bases. From germline, CDR1 is SGHDT and CDR2 YYEEEE. The CDR3 runs 14 residues. The J segment lost 10 bases and the V segment lost 1 base, leaving 5 bases of the junction unmatched. Here the CDR3 reads CASSLSSGSNEQFF. For the CDR3, the DNA is TGTGCCAGCAGCTTGTCTAGCGGGAGTAACGAGCAGTTCTTC.